This T cell receptor (beta chain) came from a study of blood T cell repertoires in COVID-19. In the study overall: There were acute and convalescent COVID-19 samples, and they came from the United States, Italy and Spain. PBMCs, B-cell-depleted T cells, or T cells provided the cDNA or gDNA that made up the material.

This clone has only a few counts. Original data processing: Reference gene primers were amplified, and this amplification served to estimate nucleated cell counts. Generated by immunoSEQ multiplex PCR, the TCRdb table keeps only in-frame clones and is missing some. That table gives V, J and clone size, and the DNA gave D and trimming. This sample has roughly 120,000 clones, with more than 75% found just once. Specimen: peripheral blood. The receptor comes from a woman aged 65 to 85 with acute or convalescent COVID-19.

The DNA for the CDR3 is TGTGCCAGCAGCTCCCCCGCCGGGGAGCAGTACTTC. It yields the protein CASSSPAGEQYF. The V gene is TRBV7-6, the J gene TRBJ2-7, with D hard to call. The CDR3 extends over 12 amino acids. CDR1 is SGHVS and CDR2 is FNYEAQ in the germline V gene. V was pared by 4 bases and J by 7 bases, with 11 bases between.